This TCR beta chain is from a study of cytomegalovirus exposure and HLA in healthy donors. Study details: Most genotyped donors, around 86% of around 370, had Caucasian-associated genetic ancestry. Study-wide results and caveats: Most CMV-associated TCR beta chains appeared HLA-restricted in a later analysis. What was likely a sequencing artifact was a cluster of highly shared sequence variants.

The V gene's germline CDR1 is SNHLY and CDR2 FYNNEI. The CDR3 extends over 14 amino acids. Trimming pared 5 bases from V and 6 bases from J, leaving 15 bases between. A remark on this clone: Its antigen is not identified.

The PCR was carried out with 60 Vbeta primers and 13 Jbeta primers. Per the study methods: In a later analysis, of around 83 million unique beta chains, roughly 10 million appeared in at least two donors. Sequenced by immunoSEQ multiplex PCR; TCRdb stores in-frame clones only, minus some. That table supplies the V and J calls and clone size; D and trimming were determined from the DNA. Of fewer than 130,000 clones listed, 70% to 80% are singletons. The sequenced sample consisted of PBMCs. The TCR originated in a female donor in good health and CMV-seropositive. The rearrangement joins TRBV2 to TRBJ2-3, with D possibly being TRBD2 (7 bases). CDR3 amino acids: CASSLRGGDDTQYF. CDR3 sequence (DNA): TGTGCCAGCAGTCTGAGGGGGGGTGATGATACGCAGTATTTT. The entire variable domain, with the rest obtained from reference TRBV2 and TRBJ2-3, is as follows: EPEVTQTPSHQVTQMGQEVILRCVPISNHLYFYWYRQILGQKVEFLVSFYNNEISEKSEIFDDQFSVERPDGSNFTLKIRSTKLEDSAMYFCASSLRGGDDTQYFGPGTRLTVL.